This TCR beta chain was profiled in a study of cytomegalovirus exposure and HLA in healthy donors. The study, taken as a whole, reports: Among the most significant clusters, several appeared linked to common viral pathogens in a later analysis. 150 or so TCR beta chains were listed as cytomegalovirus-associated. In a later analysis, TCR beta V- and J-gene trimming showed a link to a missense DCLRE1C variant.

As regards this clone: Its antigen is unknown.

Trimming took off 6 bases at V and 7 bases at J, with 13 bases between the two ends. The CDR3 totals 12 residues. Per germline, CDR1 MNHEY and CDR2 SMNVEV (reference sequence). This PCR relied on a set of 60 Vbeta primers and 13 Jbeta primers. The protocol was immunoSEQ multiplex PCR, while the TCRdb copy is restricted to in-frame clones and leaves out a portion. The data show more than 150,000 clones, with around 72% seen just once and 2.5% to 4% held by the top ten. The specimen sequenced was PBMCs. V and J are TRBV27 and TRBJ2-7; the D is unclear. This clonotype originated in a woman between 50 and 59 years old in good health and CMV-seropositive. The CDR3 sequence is CASRASPSEQYF. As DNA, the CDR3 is TGTGCCAGCAGAGCCTCCCCGAGTGAGCAGTACTTC.